The rows below give T cell receptor beta chains drawn from one sample of a study of blood T cell repertoires in COVID-19. Sequenced by immunoSEQ multiplex PCR; TCRdb stores in-frame clones only, minus some. This table has some 110,000 clones, 76% appearing once. Sequencing was carried out using peripheral blood. The receptors here all came from a man older than 75 with COVID-19, enrolled during active disease. Each CDR3 is given with its conserved first and last residue. D genes are given only for firm matches. Size values are once, few and many counts, or a class for expanded clones, and some rows have none.

j_gene,abundance,d_gene,v_gene,CDR3aa,CDR3nt
TRBJ2-7,-,TRBD1,TRBV7-7,CASSLASGTAYEQYF,TGTGCTAGCAGCTTAGCATCCGGGACAGCCTACGAGCAGTACTTC
TRBJ2-3,-,-,TRBV27,CASSTWTARGTDTQYF,TGTGCCAGCAGTACCTGGACAGCTCGGGGCACAGATACGCAGTATTTT
TRBJ1-2,few,-,TRBV28,CASSPMEGPYGYTF,TGTGCCAGCAGCCCAATGGAGGGGCCCTATGGCTACACCTTC
TRBJ2-3,-,-,TRBV6-5,CASSLGADTQYF,TGTGCCAGCAGTTTAGGGGCAGATACGCAGTATTTT
TRBJ2-1,-,TRBD2,TRBV9,CASSVLAGDDEQFF,TGTGCCAGCAGCGTACTAGCGGGAGATGATGAGCAGTTCTTC
TRBJ1-1,-,TRBD1,TRBV19,CASSIDTDRGLQMDTEAFF,TGTGCCAGTAGTATAGACACCGACAGGGGGCTACAGATGGACACTGAAGCTTTCTTT
TRBJ1-3,-,-,TRBV28,CASRLWGRRDNSIYF,TGTGCCAGCCGACTCTGGGGACGGCGGGATAACTCCATATATTTT
TRBJ2-5,-,-,TRBV19,CASRIGNGREETQYF,TGTGCCAGCCGAATCGGAAATGGGCGGGAAGAGACCCAGTACTTC
TRBJ2-5,-,TRBD2,TRBV7-9,CASSSGLAGKETQYF,TGTGCCAGCAGCTCAGGACTAGCGGGAAAAGAGACCCAGTACTTC
TRBJ2-7,-,TRBD2,TRBV15,CATSREVLDTWGLAAYEQYF,TGTGCCACCAGCAGAGAGGTTTTGGACACATGGGGACTAGCTGCCTACGAGCAGTACTTC
TRBJ2-5,-,TRBD1,TRBV6-1,CASSEGRQGAFVHQETQYF,TGTGCCAGCAGTGAAGGCCGGCAGGGGGCGTTCGTGCACCAAGAGACCCAGTACTTC
TRBJ1-2,-,TRBD1,TRBV19,CASRTGQGYGYTF,TGTGCCAGTAGAACAGGACAGGGCTATGGCTACACCTTC
TRBJ1-6,once,TRBD1,TRBV6-2/TRBV6-3,CASSRDRENSPLHF,TGTGCCAGCAGTCGGGACAGGGAGAATTCACCCCTCCACTTT
TRBJ2-7,-,-,TRBV29-1,CSVEDRTAPYEQYF,TGCAGCGTTGAAGATCGGACAGCGCCCTACGAGCAGTACTTC
TRBJ2-7,-,TRBD1,TRBV10-1,CASSRTGMLYEQYF,TGCGCCAGCAGCCGGACAGGGATGCTCTACGAGCAGTACTTC
TRBJ1-5,-,-,TRBV19,CASSMPRGVGSNQPQHF,TGTGCCAGTAGTATGCCTCGGGGGGTTGGGAGCAATCAGCCCCAGCATTTT
TRBJ2-1,medium-sized,-,TRBV29-1,CSVSTDNEQFF,TGCAGCGTCTCAACTGACAATGAGCAGTTCTTC
TRBJ1-4,-,-,TRBV6-6,CASSYQTNEKLFF,TGTGCCAGCAGTTATCAAACTAATGAAAAACTGTTTTTT
TRBJ2-3,-,TRBD2,TRBV2,CASSDPSGETDTQYF,TGTGCCAGCAGTGATCCTAGCGGGGAAACAGATACGCAGTATTTT
TRBJ1-5,-,-,TRBV18,CASSLYSNQPQHF,TGTGCCAGCTCACTATATAGCAATCAGCCCCAGCATTTT
TRBJ2-7,-,-,TRBV28,CASSLGQGSREQYF,TGTGCCAGCAGTTTGGGGCAGGGCTCGCGAGAGCAGTACTTC
TRBJ1-5,-,-,TRBV20-1,CSASATVNQPQHF,TGCAGTGCTAGTGCAACAGTCAATCAGCCCCAGCATTTT
TRBJ1-2,-,-,TRBV5-6,CASSLYSYNYGYTF,TGTGCCAGCAGCTTGTACAGTTACAACTATGGCTACACCTTC
TRBJ2-2,-,TRBD2,TRBV19,CASSIVGRAPNTGELFF,TGTGCCAGTAGTATAGTAGGGAGGGCTCCGAACACCGGGGAGCTGTTTTTT
TRBJ2-1,few,TRBD2,TRBV9,CASSVGHLTSGHTYNEQFF,TGTGCCAGCAGCGTTGGCCATCTGACTAGCGGGCATACCTACAATGAGCAGTTCTTC
TRBJ2-5,-,-,TRBV12-3/TRBV12-4,CASRTAQETQYF,TGTGCCAGCAGGACAGCGCAAGAGACCCAGTACTTC
TRBJ2-2,-,TRBD2,TRBV29-1,CSAAGTSGSSVRTGELFF,TGCAGCGCCGCCGGGACTAGCGGGAGTTCGGTGAGAACCGGGGAGCTGTTTTTT
TRBJ1-2,once,-,TRBV11-2,CASTPLDETGYGYTF,TGTGCCAGCACCCCCCTCGACGAGACTGGCTATGGCTACACCTTC
TRBJ1-2,-,TRBD1,TRBV9,CASSPRQGSYYGYTF,TGTGCCAGCAGCCCTCGACAGGGGAGCTACTATGGCTACACCTTC
TRBJ1-5,few,TRBD1,TRBV7-2,CASSLSRGVGQPQHF,TGTGCCAGCAGCTTAAGCAGGGGGGTGGGTCAGCCCCAGCATTTT
TRBJ2-7,-,-,TRBV19,CASSSTPGQGSYEQYF,TGTGCCAGTAGCAGCACTCCCGGGCAGGGCTCCTACGAGCAGTACTTC
TRBJ2-5,many,TRBD1,TRBV6-5,CASSSGQRQETQYF,TGTGCCAGCAGTTCGGGACAGAGGCAAGAGACCCAGTACTTC